By its share, the clone carrying this T cell receptor (beta chain) is large (0.1 to 1%). What it recognizes is unknown. The sorted Tregs were CD4+CD25+CD127-/low cells. Overall study findings and caveats: The TCR gene usage of tumor memory CD4+ T cells clustered together with blood and lymph node memory CD4+ cells and with lymph node naive CD4+ cells. Greatest tumor Treg TCR overlap was with tumor naive CD4+ cells.

TCRdb recomputed calls from the multiplex PCR reads with MiXCR, one row per CDR3 protein. Of fewer than 550 distinct CDR3 sequences detected, approximately 15% appear once; the ten largest clones hold approximately 20%. What was sequenced was Tregs sorted from blood. This sequence originates from a female donor with breast cancer.

The CDR3: CASSSFVFGYTF. CDR3 nucleotide sequence: TGTGCCAGCAGTTCGTTTGTCTTTGGCTACACCTTC. The chain is built from TRBV12-3 or TRBV12-4 and TRBJ1-2; D uncertain. Trimming removed 4 bases from V and 7 bases from J, with 10 bases in between. The length of the CDR3 is 12 residues.